This entry lists 26 T cell receptor beta chains sequenced from one sample in a study of T cell repertoires in cytomegalovirus infection. TCRdb recomputed calls from the reads with MiXCR, one row per CDR3 protein. The sample yields roughly 920,000 distinct CDR3 sequences, around 32% seen once. These receptors have no identified antigens. This specimen was cultured CD8+ T cells from PBMCs, taken from culture after CMV antigen stimulation. Receptor source: a human donor in good health (CMV status not recorded). Some clones in this sample may be carry-over from other donors' samples.

The CDR3: CASSRYWGQGNIEQYV. CDR3 in DNA: TGTGCCAGCAGCCGTTATTGGGGACAGGGAAATATCGAGCAGTACGTC. V gene TRBV28 combines with J gene TRBJ2-7, with TRBD1 matching over 9 bases. Per the germline V gene, CDR1 is MDHEN and CDR2 is SYDVKM. Trimming cost V 6 bases and J 6 bases; bases outside gene matches: 15. The CDR3 sequence is 16 residues long.

This clonotype was detected many times. The chain uses TRBV7-2 and TRBJ1-5; D not resolved. CDR3 length equals 13 residues. The germline V gene has CDR1 SGHTA and CDR2 FQGNSA. Between the trimmed V and J ends, which lost 5 bases and 6 bases, there was a span of 11 bases. CDR3 loop: CASSQYPGQPQHF. DNA of the CDR3: TGTGCCAGCAGCCAATACCCAGGTCAGCCCCAGCATTTT.

The V gene is TRBV15, the J gene TRBJ1-3, with 7 bases aligning to TRBD1. The germline V gene encodes CDR1 LNHNV and CDR2 YYDKDF (reference sequence). The CDR3 sequence is 20 residues long. J lost 0 bases, V lost 0 bases, and 14 bases had no gene match. CDR3 nucleotide sequence: TGTGCCACCAGCAGAGATCTCATAGCCATCGGACAGGCCTCTGGAAACACCATATATTTT. It codes for CATSRDLIAIGQASGNTIYF.

This clonotype occurred once. The junction does not match germline at one end; this may be a read error. The chain recombines TRBV6-5 with TRBJ2-1; the D call may be TRBD1 or TRBD2 (5 bases each). Germline V CDR1 and CDR2: MNHEY, SVGAGI. This CDR3 is built from 14 residues. CDR3 amino acids: CASSAYRGYDEQFF. The DNA for the CDR3 is TGTGCCAGCAGTGCTTACCGGGGCTACGATGAGCAGTTCTTC.

The chain recombines TRBV7-9 with TRBJ1-1; tentative D call: TRBD1 (5 bases). With 1 base removed from V and 0 bases from J, the gap between germline ends came to 15 bases. CDR3 length: 17 amino acids. Germline CDR1 is SEHNR and CDR2 is FQNEAQ (reference sequence). CDR3 loop: CASSLGGQGLVNTEAFF. In DNA form, the CDR3 reads TGTGCCAGCAGCTTAGGTGGGCAGGGTCTAGTGAACACTGAAGCTTTCTTT.

This clonotype has a handful of counts. A junction end diverges from the germline sequence, so it may reflect a read error. J is TRBJ1-1 and V is TRBV4-3; D is possibly TRBD1 (6 bases). CDR3 length: 16 amino acids. Germline assignment: CDR1 LGHNA and CDR2 YSLEER. CDR3 protein: CASSRSWDKGSTEAFF. Here the CDR3 DNA reads TGCGCCAGCAGCCGATCTTGGGACAAGGGGAGCACTGAAGCTTTCTTC.

A remark on this clonotype: A read error may account for a junction end that differs from germline. CDR3 sequence (DNA): TGTACCAGCAGCCCCGGCGGTAACTATGGCTACACCTTC. Translation: CTSSPGGNYGYTF. The gene calls are TRBV7-4 and TRBJ1-2; D unresolved. Germline lookup yields CDR1 SGHVT and CDR2 SQSDAQ. The CDR3 spans 13 residues.

This clonotype was seen ten or more times. The chain links TRBV7-2 to TRBJ1-5; D possibly corresponds to TRBD1 (5 bases). V lost 0 bases and J lost 7, with 13 bases in between. The CDR3 is 15 residues long. The germline CDR1 and CDR2 sequences are SGHTA and FQGNSA. This chain's CDR3 is CASSLAQGIAQPQHF. CDR3 sequence (DNA): TGTGCCAGCAGCTTAGCTCAGGGTATTGCGCAGCCCCAGCATTTT.

The chain links TRBV10-3 to TRBJ2-7; 7 bases are shared with TRBD2. The CDR3 is 13 amino acids. Germline values: CDR1 ENHRY, CDR2 SYGVKD. Trimming cost V 10 bases and J 5 bases; bases outside gene matches: 11. DNA of the CDR3: TGTGCCACAGAGACGGGAGGTCACGACGAGCAGTACTTC. Protein sequence: CATETGGHDEQYF.

This clonotype showed up just a few times. V usage is TRBV7-4 and J usage is TRBJ2-5; TRBD2 aligns across 12 bases. The ends lost 6 bases at V and 5 bases at J; junction bases unmatched: 7. The CDR3 totals 15 residues. CDR1 is SGHVT and CDR2 is SQSDAQ in the germline V gene. In DNA, the CDR3 is TGTGCCAGCAGTACGAGACTAGCGGGGGATGAGACCCAGTACTTC. Amino acids: CASSTRLAGDETQYF.

The chain joins TRBV18 to TRBJ1-5; D is unresolved. Germline V CDR1 and CDR2: KGHSH, LQKENI. The V gene lost 3 bases and the J gene lost 2 bases, with 14 bases spanning the gap. The CDR3 covers 16 residues. CDR3 DNA sequence: TGTGCCAGCTCACCGCTAGGGCCTCTGGGCAATCAGCCCCAGCATTTT. Residues: CASSPLGPLGNQPQHF.

The chain recombines TRBV19 with TRBJ1-6; 7 bases align to TRBD1. This CDR3 is built from 12 residues. Per the germline V gene, CDR1 is LNHDA and CDR2 is SQIVND (reference sequence). V gave up 8 bases and J gave up 8 bases; unmatched junction bases: 3. The CDR3 DNA reads as TGTGCCAGTGTGACAGGGCATTCACCCCTCCACTTT. This encodes CASVTGHSPLHF. The whole variable domain, remainder taken from reference TRBV19 and TRBJ1-6, is DGGITQSPKYLFRKEGQNVTLSCEQNLNHDAMYWYRQDPGQGLRLIYYSQIVNDFQKGDIAEGYSVSREKKESFPLTVTSAQKNPTAFYLCASVTGHSPLHFGNGTRLTVT.

This clonotype showed up many times. V usage is TRBV5-1 and J usage is TRBJ2-1, with D perhaps matching TRBD1 (5 bases). The germline V gene encodes CDR1 SGHRS and CDR2 YFSETQ. V lost 0 bases, J lost 8 bases, and 15 bases lay in between. The CDR3 sequence is 15 residues long. CDR3 loop: CASSLGQGVVDEQFF. DNA of the CDR3: TGCGCCAGCAGCTTGGGGCAGGGTGTCGTCGATGAGCAGTTCTTC. Variable domain in full (rest from reference TRBV5-1 and TRBJ2-1): KAGVTQTPRYLIKTRGQQVTLSCSPISGHRSVSWYQQTPGQGLQFLFEYFSETQRNKGNFPGRFSGRQFSNSRSEMNVSTLELGDSALYLCASSLGQGVVDEQFFGPGTRLTVL.

This clonotype was counted only a few times. The chain is built from TRBV6-4 and TRBJ1-2, with D perhaps TRBD1 (6 bases). The CDR3 spans 15 residues. V dropped 2 bases and J dropped 1 base, with 11 bases sitting between them. Germline CDR1 and CDR2: MRHNA and SNTAGT. This CDR3 reads CASSDDGRGNYGYTF. As DNA, the CDR3 is TGTGCCAGCAGTGACGATGGCAGGGGTAACTATGGCTACACCTTC.

This clonotype was seen a single time. A read error may account for a junction end that differs from germline. The rearrangement uses TRBV7-6 and TRBJ2-5; the match to TRBD2 covers 7 bases. Per germline, CDR1 SGHVS and CDR2 FNYEAQ. The CDR3 loop spans 15 amino acids. This CDR3 reads CTSSPDLAAQETQYF. The CDR3 nucleotides are TGTACCAGCAGCCCAGACCTAGCGGCCCAAGAGACCCAGTACTTC.

The rearrangement joins TRBV19 to TRBJ1-1; no clear D gene. Germline V gives CDR1 LNHDA, CDR2 SQIVND (reference sequence). CDR3 length: 14 amino acids. Trimming removed 3 bases from V and 4 bases from J, with 12 bases in between. The CDR3 DNA is TGTGCCAGTAGTATCGGGATCGGTGGCACTGAAGCTTTCTTT. It specifies CASSIGIGGTEAFF.

This clonotype has just a few counts. V gene TRBV9 combines with J gene TRBJ2-2; 7 nucleotides match TRBD1. With V trimmed by 0 bases and J by 2 bases, 7 bases remained unmatched. This CDR3 is 17 amino acids long. Germline CDR1 SGDLS, CDR2 YYNGEE. The CDR3 is CASSVETGNINTGELFF. Here the CDR3 DNA reads TGTGCCAGCAGCGTAGAGACAGGGAATATCAACACCGGGGAGCTGTTTTTT. Variable domain in full (rest from reference TRBV9 and TRBJ2-2): DSGVTQTPKHLITATGQRVTLRCSPRSGDLSVYWYQQSLDQGLQFLIQYYNGEERAKGNILERFSAQQFPDLHSELNLSSLELGDSALYFCASSVETGNINTGELFFGEGSRLTVL.

This clonotype was detected a few times. V usage is TRBV12-3 or TRBV12-4 and J usage is TRBJ1-5; no firm D call. V gave up 1 base and J gave up 7 bases, with 11 bases separating them. The CDR3 sequence is 14 residues long. The CDR3: CASSLDQGRQPQHF. The CDR3 DNA reads as TGTGCCAGCAGTTTAGACCAAGGAAGGCAGCCCCAGCATTTT.

The chain combines TRBV7-2 with TRBJ1-5; TRBD1 aligns across 7 bases. The CDR3 totals 16 residues. Germline V gene data show CDR1 as SGHTA and CDR2 as FQGNSA. V dropped 2 bases and J dropped 0; count of bases not matched to a gene: 4. The CDR3 loop reads CASSLWGTASNQPQHF. The CDR3 bases are TGTGCCAGCAGCTTATGGGGGACAGCTAGCAATCAGCCCCAGCATTTT.

This chain connects TRBV19 to TRBJ1-4; 8 nucleotides match TRBD1. Looked up from germline, CDR1 is LNHDA and CDR2 is SQIVND (reference sequence). The CDR3 runs 13 residues. J was trimmed by 7 bases and V by 6 bases; bases with no gene match: 4. CDR3 sequence (DNA): TGTGCCAGTAGCCGGACAGGGACTGAAAAACTGTTTTTT. This translates into CASSRTGTEKLFF. Full variable domain (missing parts from reference TRBV19 and TRBJ1-4): DGGITQSPKYLFRKEGQNVTLSCEQNLNHDAMYWYRQDPGQGLRLIYYSQIVNDFQKGDIAEGYSVSREKKESFPLTVTSAQKNPTAFYLCASSRTGTEKLFFGSGTQLSVL.

V and J are TRBV2 and TRBJ2-2; no clear D. The germline gives CDR1 SNHLY, CDR2 FYNNEI. V was cut by 3 bases and J by 7 bases, with 18 bases left in between. The CDR3 is 16 residues long. The CDR3 nucleotides read TGTGCCAGCAGTGAGGTGGACCCTCAGTTGTACGGGGAGCTGTTTTTT. Protein product: CASSEVDPQLYGELFF.

This chain links TRBV11-3 with TRBJ1-1; D gene unclear. Germline CDR1 is SGHNT and CDR2 is YENEEA. The ends were cut back, 5 bases at V and 4 bases at J, with 8 bases in the middle. This CDR3 contains 12 residues. CDR3 coding DNA: TGTGCCAGCAGCGGGATTGGCACTGAAGCTTTCTTT. Its protein product is CASSGIGTEAFF.

Notes on this clonotype: A much more abundant neighbour one base away suggests this may be a read error. The rearrangement uses TRBV7-9 and TRBJ1-2, with 7 bases fitting TRBD1. The CDR3 is 13 residues long. Germline V gene sequence: CDR1 SEHNR, CDR2 FQNEAQ (reference sequence). The CDR3 DNA reads as TGTGCCAACAGCGGGACAGAGATTTATGGCTACACCTTC. Translated, it gives CANSGTEIYGYTF.

The sample holds one count of this clonotype. The chain carries TRBV27 and TRBJ2-1; tentatively, D is TRBD1 (5 bases). Germline-derived CDR1 and CDR2 are MNHEY and SMNVEV (reference sequence). Trimming cost V 0 bases and J 4 bases, with 7 bases left between them. The CDR3 runs to 14 residues. CDR3 in amino acids: CASSLSKGYNEQFF. The DNA for the CDR3 is TGTGCCAGCAGTTTATCAAAGGGGTACAATGAGCAGTTCTTC.

This chain connects TRBV6-5 to TRBJ2-1, with D tentatively TRBD2 (6 bases). V lost 6 bases and J 0 bases, leaving 12 bases between the germline ends. Germline CDR1 MNHEY, CDR2 SVGAGI. The CDR3 covers 15 residues. The CDR3: CASRTPGSSYNEQFF. CDR3 DNA: TGTGCCAGCAGGACCCCCGGGAGCTCCTACAATGAGCAGTTCTTC.

This clonotype has more than one count but fewer than ten. V gene TRBV10-2 combines with J gene TRBJ2-1; D gene ambiguous. CDR3 length equals 12 residues. The V end lost 7 bases, the J end lost 5 bases, and 9 bases lay between the germline ends. Germline V lookup: CDR1 WSHSY, CDR2 SAAADI. CDR3 coding DNA: TGCGCCAGCAAAATTGACGACAATGAGCAGTTCTTC. It translates to CASKIDDNEQFF.